This T cell receptor (beta chain) stems from a study of human T cells and chemical hapten exposure. Study at large: The sensitizer, 2% DPC, was used on about 2 cm by about 2 cm of upper inner arm skin. Patch tests applied 0.01% DPC to the upper back, read at 6 days. Study outcomes and limitations: While controls formed fewer of them, expanded TCRs formed significantly more large CDR3 similarity clusters.

As the library was built, unique molecular identifiers were attached to individual cDNA molecules. TCRdb reprocessed the RACE reads via MiXCR and lists one record per CDR3 protein. The sample shows 150,000 to 200,000 distinct CDR3 sequences, 25% to 35% of them seen only once. This CDR3 comprises 16 residues. Per the germline V gene, CDR1 is MNHNY and CDR2 is SVGAGI (reference sequence). V was clipped by 0 bases and J by 3 bases, with 15 bases between them. Time point defined: pre-sensitization, week 0. Treatment described: therapeutic diphenylcyclopropenone sensitization with weekly scalp DPC. Notes on this clonotype: The target antigen is unknown.

The sequenced sample was whole blood, obtained in connection with sensitization to the hapten diphenylcyclopropenone (DPC). The V call is TRBV6-6, the J call TRBJ2-7, with D hard to call. This clonotype was obtained from a woman aged 25 to 39 with alopecia areata. Some clones in this sample may be carry-over from other donors' samples. CDR3 region: CASSYSGQARIYEQYF. CDR3 in DNA: TGTGCCAGCAGTTACTCGGGCCAGGCGAGGATCTACGAGCAGTACTTC.